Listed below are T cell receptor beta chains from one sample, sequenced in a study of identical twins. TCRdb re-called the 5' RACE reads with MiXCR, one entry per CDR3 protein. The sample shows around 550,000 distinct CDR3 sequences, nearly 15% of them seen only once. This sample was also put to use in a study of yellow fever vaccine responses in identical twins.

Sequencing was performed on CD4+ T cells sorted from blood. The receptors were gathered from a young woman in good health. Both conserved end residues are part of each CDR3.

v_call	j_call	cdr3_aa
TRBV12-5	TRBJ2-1	CASIGVLEQFF
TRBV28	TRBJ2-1	CASSGLAGVSIGEQFF
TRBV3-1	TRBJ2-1	CASSPGTGGWNEQFF
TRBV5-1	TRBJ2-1	CASSWTNYNEQFF
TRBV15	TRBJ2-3	CATSKGGYRTDTQYF
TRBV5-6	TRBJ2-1	CASSLAAAFNSYNEQFF
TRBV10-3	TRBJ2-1	CAISENTRALPYNEQFF
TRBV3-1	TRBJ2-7	CASSQGRASGEQYF
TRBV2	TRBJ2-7	CASREPGKTYEQYF
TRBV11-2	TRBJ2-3	CASSLVRGDRGGPDTQYF
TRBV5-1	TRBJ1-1	CASSLAIQGTEAFF
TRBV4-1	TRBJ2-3	CASSHQPPRGTGASTDTQYF
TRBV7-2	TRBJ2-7	CASSLVSNNEQYF
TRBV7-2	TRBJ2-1	CASSGGPGSYNEQFF
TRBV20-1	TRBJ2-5	CSARGRETVETQYF
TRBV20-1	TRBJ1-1	CSARDPRTGLNTEAFF
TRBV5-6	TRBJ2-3	CASSLSSASGRSSTDTQYF
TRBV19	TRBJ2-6	CASKAGGTGANVLTF
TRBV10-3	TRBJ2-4	CAISSGVAKNIQYF
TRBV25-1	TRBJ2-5	CASSEFRDAQETQYF
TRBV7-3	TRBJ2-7	CASSLFPGQSYEQYF
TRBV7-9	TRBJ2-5	CASSRGQADPGETQYF
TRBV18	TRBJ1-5	CASSPEYGNQPQHF
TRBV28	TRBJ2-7	CASSSEGGSYEQYF
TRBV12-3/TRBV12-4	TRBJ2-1	CASSLDSISYNEQFF
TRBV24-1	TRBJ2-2	CATSDLQGGELFF
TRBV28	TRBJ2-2	CASRPRLTSVAGELFF
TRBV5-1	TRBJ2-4	CASSPPGQGNIQYF
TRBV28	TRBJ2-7	CASRKLAGESYEQYF
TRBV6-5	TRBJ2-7	CASSYKWTPLTYEQYF
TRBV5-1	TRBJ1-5	CASSLSGDKGQPQHF
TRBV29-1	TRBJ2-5	CSVEAVRLTQYF
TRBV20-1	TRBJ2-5	CSAPGEVGETQYF
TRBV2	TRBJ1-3	CASSERAMGNTIYF
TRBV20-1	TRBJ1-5	CSARGQQGRFNQPQHF
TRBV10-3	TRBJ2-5	CATAGTQKETQYF
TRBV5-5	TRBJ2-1	CASSPTGLAYNEQFF
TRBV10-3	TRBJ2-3	CAISEQGTDTQYF
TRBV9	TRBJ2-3	CASSVGAGGHTQYF
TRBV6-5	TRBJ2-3	CASSYGTGGMNTQYF
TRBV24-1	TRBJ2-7	CATSDGLRQYF
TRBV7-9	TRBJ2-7	CASSLGGSRDTQYEQYF
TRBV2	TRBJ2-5	CASSSGTGETQYF
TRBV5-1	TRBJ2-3	CASSGMTSGSAGTDTQYF
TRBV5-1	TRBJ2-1	CASSFTQGPYNEQFF
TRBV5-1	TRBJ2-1	CASSPGLSNEQFF
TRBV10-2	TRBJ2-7	CASTRTGFTYEQYF
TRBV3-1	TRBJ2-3	CASTPVGSNFGTQYF
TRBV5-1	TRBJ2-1	CASMEDGSSYNEQFF
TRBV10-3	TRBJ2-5	CAISGGTAQETQYF
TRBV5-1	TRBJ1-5	CASSPTGADAQPQHF
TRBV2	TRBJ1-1	CASHENRLMNTEAFF
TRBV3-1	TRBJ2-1	CASSGRVHNEQFF